The 31 T cell receptor beta chains listed next were all sequenced from one sample in a study of T cells after yellow fever vaccination. TCRdb re-called the 5' RACE reads through MiXCR, storing one row per CDR3 protein. The data hold fewer than 450,000 distinct CDR3 sequences, with 3% to 4.5% observed a single time. The sample consisted of PBMCs, taken 5 days after the yellow fever booster vaccination. Receptors were obtained from a man between 18 and 29 years old who received the YFV17D yellow fever vaccine.

Ten or more counts support this clonotype. The chain carries TRBV7-3 and TRBJ2-7; 9 bases map to TRBD1. V was clipped by 3 bases and J by 3 bases; unmatched bases: 6. Germline-derived CDR1 and CDR2 are SGHTA and FQGTGA. CDR3 length: 15 amino acids. CDR3 residues: CASSLNPGQGYEQYF. The CDR3 coding sequence is TGTGCCAGCAGCTTGAATCCGGGACAGGGCTACGAGCAGTACTTC.

Ten or more counts support this clonotype. The chain employs TRBV7-2 and TRBJ2-3; D unclear. The length of the CDR3 is 13 residues. CDR1 and CDR2 (germline): SGHTA, FQGNSA. V shed 5 bases and J shed 4 bases, with 10 bases lying between them. The DNA of the CDR3 is TGTGCCAGCAGCGTAATAATCTCAGATACGCAGTATTTT. As protein: CASSVIISDTQYF.

This clonotype showed up many times. The chain recombines TRBV11-3 with TRBJ2-2, with unresolved D. The CDR3 has 13 amino acids. The V end lost 5 bases, the J end lost 0 bases, and 4 bases lay between the germline ends. Per germline, CDR1 SGHNT and CDR2 YENEEA. The CDR3 DNA reads TGTGCCAGCAGCCCTACGAACACCGGGGAGCTGTTTTTT. Translation: CASSPTNTGELFF.

This clonotype has a handful of counts. The V and J genes are TRBV6-2 or TRBV6-3 and TRBJ2-1; D gene uncertain. Germline V gives CDR1 MNHEY, CDR2 SVGEGT. The CDR3 has 13 residues. The V end lost 3 bases, the J end lost 9 bases, and 12 bases lay between the germline ends. The CDR3 DNA follows: TGTGCCAGCAGTTATGGTCTGCCCGCTGAGCAGTTCTTC. It encodes CASSYGLPAEQFF.

This clonotype was picked up many times. This CDR3 reads CASSQDARLAGYHYNEQFF. The DNA for the CDR3 is TGCGCCAGCAGCCAAGATGCTAGACTAGCGGGGTATCATTACAATGAGCAGTTCTTC. The rearrangement uses TRBV4-1 and TRBJ2-1, with TRBD2 matching over 11 bases. Germline assignment: CDR1 MGHRA and CDR2 YSYEKL. The CDR3 extends over 19 amino acids. The junction had 11 bases not matched to a gene; V was cut back by 0 bases and J by 4 bases.

This clonotype was counted ten times or more. The chain employs TRBV5-1 and TRBJ2-1, with 11 bases identical to TRBD2. Trimming at V came to 1 base and at J to 9 bases, leaving 6 bases not matched to a gene. The CDR3 sequence is 15 residues long. CDR1 and CDR2 (germline): SGHRS, YFSETQ. The CDR3 DNA sequence: TGCGCCAGCAGCTTGTTAGCGGGGGGGCAAAGTGAGCAGTTCTTC. Encoded protein: CASSLLAGGQSEQFF.

This rearrangement joins TRBV3-1 to TRBJ2-5, with TRBD1 matching 9 bases. The CDR3 length is 14 residues. Germline V gene lookup returns CDR1 LGHDT and CDR2 YNNKEL (reference sequence). J gave up 5 bases and V 5 bases, and 6 bases lay outside the gene matches. The CDR3 loop is CASSVQGAGETQYF. DNA for the CDR3: TGTGCCAGCAGCGTACAGGGGGCGGGCGAGACCCAGTACTTC.

The chain links TRBV20-1 to TRBJ1-5; tentative D call: TRBD1 (5 bases). Trimming stripped 7 bases from V and 1 base from J, with 17 bases between. CDR1 is DFQATT and CDR2 is SNEGSKA in the germline V gene (reference sequence). The CDR3 runs 15 residues. Written as DNA, the CDR3 is TGCAGTGTGGCCCCCTGGGGCCAGAGCAATCAGCCCCAGCATTTT. Protein product: CSVAPWGQSNQPQHF.

This clonotype was detected only a few times. The rearrangement links TRBV18 to TRBJ1-2, with D perhaps TRBD1 (6 bases). CDR3 length: 15 amino acids. Germline CDR1 KGHSH, CDR2 LQKENI. V shed 3 bases and J shed 8 bases, with 19 bases lying between them. Here the CDR3 DNA reads TGTGCCAGCTCACCGGACAGATCGGGGTACTTGGGCTACACCTTC. This translates into CASSPDRSGYLGYTF.

V is TRBV6-2 or TRBV6-3 and J is TRBJ1-5; a possible D gene is TRBD1 (5 bases). The CDR3 is 14 residues long. The V end lost 6 bases, the J end lost 7 bases, and 16 bases lay between the germline ends. CDR1 and CDR2 from the germline V gene are MNHEY and SVGEGT. Here the CDR3 reads CASSYGGGGQPQHF. CDR3 DNA: TGTGCCAGCAGCTACGGGGGGGGAGGACAGCCCCAGCATTTT.

The chain employs TRBV5-6 and TRBJ2-4; 7 bases line up with TRBD2. The CDR3 is made up of 13 amino acids. Germline CDR1 and CDR2: SGHDT and YYEEEE. V trimming: 4 bases; J trimming: 4 bases; junction bases outside the gene matches: 2. The CDR3 spells CASSIGGKNIQYF. Here the CDR3 DNA reads TGTGCCAGCAGCATCGGGGGGAAAAACATTCAGTACTTC.

This clonotype was detected a few times. This sequence joins TRBV4-1 and TRBJ1-6; TRBD1 is a possible D gene (6 bases). Germline V CDR1 and CDR2: MGHRA, YSYEKL. V lost 0 bases to trimming and J lost 5 bases, with 14 bases between them. There are 17 residues in the CDR3. Written as DNA, the CDR3 is TGCGCCAGCAGCCAAGATAATAGGGGGGCCGATAATTCACCCCTCCACTTT. Translated: CASSQDNRGADNSPLHF.

V usage is TRBV28 and J usage is TRBJ2-2; TRBD2 agrees at 8 bases. The CDR3 is made up of 15 amino acids. With V trimmed by 3 bases and J by 3 bases, 3 bases remained unmatched. In germline, CDR1 is MDHEN, CDR2 SYDVKM. CDR3 DNA sequence: TGTGCCAGCAGTTTCGAACTAGCGGACACCGGGGAGCTGTTTTTT. This gives the protein CASSFELADTGELFF.

This clonotype was seen many times. The J gene is TRBJ2-1, the V gene TRBV10-3; 12 bases are shared with TRBD2. V dropped 0 bases and J dropped 8; count of bases not matched to a gene: 2. The CDR3 sequence is 15 residues long. Germline V gene sequence: CDR1 ENHRY, CDR2 SYGVKD. The CDR3 DNA follows: TGTGCCATCAGTGAGTCGTCTAGCGGGGGGGATGAGCAGTTCTTC. Protein: CAISESSSGGDEQFF.

The genes are TRBV27 and TRBJ2-3; TRBD2 matches at 9 bases. The CDR3 runs 15 residues. V was clipped by 7 bases and J by 5 bases; unmatched bases: 10. From germline, CDR1 is MNHEY and CDR2 SMNVEV (reference sequence). The CDR3 region has the DNA TGTGCCAGCACCAACACCGCAGCGGGGGGAGATACGCAGTATTTT. This sequence encodes CASTNTAAGGDTQYF.

This clonotype was seen at least ten times. The chain links TRBV11-3 to TRBJ2-4; D remains ambiguous. Germline V gene sequence: CDR1 SGHNT, CDR2 YENEEA. The CDR3 is made up of 13 amino acids. Trimming removed 1 base at V and 8 bases at J, with 9 bases between. CDR3 DNA: TGTGCCAGCAGCTTAGGTCCCCAAGACATTCAGTACTTC. Translated: CASSLGPQDIQYF.

The table lists this clonotype with many counts. The chain employs TRBV20-1 and TRBJ2-5; possible D gene TRBD1, 6 bases. V dropped 1 base and J dropped 5 bases, with 14 bases sitting between them. This CDR3 has 14 amino acids. CDR1 is DFQATT and CDR2 is SNEGSKA in the germline V gene (reference sequence). The CDR3 region has the DNA TGCAGTGCTAGAGTAACCTCAGGGGTCGAGACCCAGTACTTC. Its translation: CSARVTSGVETQYF.

The chain has TRBV12-3 or TRBV12-4 and TRBJ1-1; a weak D match, TRBD1 (5 bases). The V and J ends lost 7 bases and 0 bases respectively, with 9 bases between them. There are 13 residues in the CDR3. The DNA for the CDR3 is TGTGCCAGCACGGACATCCTGAACACTGAAGCTTTCTTT. Amino acid sequence: CASTDILNTEAFF.

The chain combines TRBV4-1 with TRBJ2-1, with 9 bases aligning to TRBD2. This CDR3 is 15 amino acids long. Germline CDR1 MGHRA, CDR2 YSYEKL. J gave up 7 bases and V 5 bases, and 9 bases lay outside the gene matches. CDR3 nucleotides: TGCGCCAGCAGCTACTATAGCGGGGGACGGAATGAGCAGTTCTTC. This sequence encodes CASSYYSGGRNEQFF.

This clonotype was observed at least ten times. This chain uses TRBV7-2 with TRBJ2-2, with TRBD2 matching over 9 bases. The trim removed 5 bases at V and 3 bases at J, leaving 4 bases unmatched. This CDR3 spans 15 amino acids. Germline V gives CDR1 SGHTA, CDR2 FQGNSA. The CDR3 here is CASSDLAGYTGELFF. The CDR3 region has the DNA TGTGCCAGCAGCGACCTAGCGGGGTACACCGGGGAGCTGTTTTTT. The full variable domain, with the rest looked up from reference TRBV7-2 and TRBJ2-2, is GAGVSQSPSNKVTEKGKDVELRCDPISGHTALYWYRQSLGQGLEFLIYFQGNSAPDKSGLPSDRFSAERTGGSVSTLTIQRTQQEDSAVYLCASSDLAGYTGELFFGEGSRLTVL.

This clonotype showed up many times. At one end, the junction sequence differs from germline, possibly due to a read error. The chain employs TRBV12-3 or TRBV12-4 and TRBJ2-2; TRBD2 might be the D (6 bases). The CDR3 loop spans 15 amino acids. CDR3 in amino acids: CASRLAERNTGELFF. The CDR3 nucleotides read TGTGCCAGCAGATTAGCGGAGCGGAACACCGGGGAGCTGTTTTTT.

This clonotype was counted only a few times. This chain joins TRBV7-6 and TRBJ2-3, with a possible D match to TRBD1 (6 bases). Between the trimmed V and J ends, which lost 1 base and 2 bases, there was a span of 13 bases. There are 16 residues in the CDR3. Germline-derived CDR1 and CDR2 are SGHVS and FNYEAQ. The CDR3 sequence: CASSLVPRGFTDTQYF. Written as DNA, the CDR3 is TGTGCCAGCAGCTTAGTACCCAGGGGCTTCACAGATACGCAGTATTTT.

The V gene is TRBV6-5, the J gene TRBJ1-2; D is uncertain. Germline CDR1 MNHEY, CDR2 SVGAGI. V was pared by 6 bases and J by 5 bases, with 13 bases between. CDR3 size: 13 residues. The CDR3 region is CASRPGRKYGYTF. CDR3 nucleotide sequence: TGTGCCAGCAGGCCTGGACGGAAGTATGGCTACACCTTC.

The rearrangement uses TRBV18 and TRBJ1-1; TRBD1 aligns across 8 bases. Germline V CDR1 and CDR2: KGHSH, LQKENI. The CDR3 loop spans 16 amino acids. The V and J ends lost 3 bases and 3 bases, in that order; junction bases with no gene match: 9. CDR3 sequence (DNA): TGTGCCAGCTCACCTCAGGGGGCTGGAGCGTACACTGAAGCTTTCTTT. Translation: CASSPQGAGAYTEAFF.

This clonotype was recorded many times. V is TRBV5-1 and J is TRBJ1-1; D may be TRBD1 (6 bases). Trimming shortened V by 4 bases and J by 8 bases, and 15 bases separated the two germline ends. There are 13 residues in the CDR3. Germline V gene data show CDR1 as SGHRS and CDR2 as YFSETQ. This CDR3 is CASSPGTQSEAFF. As DNA, the CDR3 is TGCGCCAGCAGCCCCGGGACACAAAGCGAAGCTTTCTTT.

This clonotype turned up a few times. The chain recombines TRBV29-1 with TRBJ2-3; 8 bases map to TRBD1. CDR3 size: 13 residues. The V segment lost 7 bases and the J segment 0 bases; nucleotides outside the gene matches: 3. The germline gives CDR1 SQVTM, CDR2 ANQGSEA. Here the CDR3 reads CSAGQGSTDTQYF. The CDR3 region has the DNA TGCAGCGCCGGACAGGGTAGCACAGATACGCAGTATTTT.

This clonotype was recorded many times. J is TRBJ2-5 and V is TRBV5-1; no firm D call. The CDR3 spans 14 residues. CDR1 is SGHRS and CDR2 is YFSETQ in the germline V gene. V shed 3 bases and J shed 1 base, with 10 bases lying between them. As DNA, the CDR3 is TGCGCCAGCAGCTGGCCCGTAGGCCAAGAGACCCAGTACTTC. Translation: CASSWPVGQETQYF.

The chain combines TRBV4-1 with TRBJ2-3; 8 bases match TRBD1. Looked up from germline, CDR1 is MGHRA and CDR2 is YSYEKL. With 1 base clipped from V and 4 bases from J, the junction kept 10 bases outside the gene matches. The CDR3 totals 17 residues. The CDR3 loop is CASSQGTGLYFSDTQYF. The CDR3 coding sequence is TGCGCCAGCAGCCAAGGGACAGGGCTCTATTTTTCAGATACGCAGTATTTT.

This clonotype has more than one count but fewer than ten. The chain combines TRBV7-2 with TRBJ2-3; TRBD2 agrees at 8 bases. Per germline, CDR1 SGHTA and CDR2 FQGNSA. Trimming took 5 bases from V and 2 from J; bases not matched to a gene: 9. This CDR3 region has 16 residues. CDR3 DNA sequence: TGTGCCAGCAGCCCCCCCGTCGGGGGGGTCACAGATACGCAGTATTTT. It is translated as CASSPPVGGVTDTQYF.

Ten or more counts support this clonotype. The chain joins TRBV11-2 to TRBJ2-1; 7 nucleotides line up with TRBD1. Germline trimming cut 6 bases from V and 10 bases from J; bases unmatched to any gene: 12. CDR1 is SGHAT, CDR2 FQNNGV, per germline. The CDR3 extends over 14 amino acids. CDR3 in amino acids: CASRPLTGVGEQFF. DNA for the CDR3: TGTGCCAGCAGACCTCTTACAGGGGTCGGCGAGCAGTTCTTC. Looking up the rest from reference TRBV11-2 and TRBJ2-1 gives the full variable domain: EAGVAQSPRYKIIEKRQSVAFWCNPISGHATLYWYQQILGQGPKLLIQFQNNGVVDDSQLPKDRFSAERLKGVDSTLKIQPAKLEDSAVYLCASRPLTGVGEQFFGPGTRLTVL.

This clonotype was recorded a few times. V usage is TRBV6-5 and J usage is TRBJ1-5; tentative D call: TRBD1 (5 bases). V lost 2 bases and J lost 9, with 14 bases in between. CDR1 MNHEY and CDR2 SVGAGI come from the germline V gene. The CDR3 totals 14 residues. This CDR3 reads CASSYRQGERPQHF. As DNA, the CDR3 is TGTGCCAGCAGTTACAGGCAGGGTGAAAGGCCCCAGCATTTT.